The entry below gives a single TCR beta chain sequence along with its context. Its cognate antigen is unknown. The data originate from a study of T cells in Graves' hyperthyroidism and ophthalmopathy. Investigators excluded patients with uncontrolled infection, other autoimmune disease, pregnancy or lactation. The CDR3 sequence is 12 residues long. Germline trimming cut 6 bases from V and 6 bases from J; bases unmatched to any gene: 4. The V gene's germline CDR1 is SNHLY and CDR2 FYNNEI. Overall study results and limits: Most thyroid clonotypes expanded above 0.001 appeared in blood too. The model foresaw ophthalmopathy a median around seven months prior to onset. Separation of ophthalmopathy from stable hyperthyroidism was achieved by a 13 V-J model.

Template material for amplifying TCR beta CDR3 regions consisted of RNA transcripts. TCR CDR3 underwent first-round RT-PCR with the HTBI primer set. TCRdb itself ran the multiplex PCR reads through MiXCR, one entry per CDR3 protein. Of hundreds of thousands of distinct CDR3 sequences listed, approximately 42% were seen once; the top ten hold under 8.5%. The source of this sequence is an adult man with Graves' disease, either hyperthyroidism or ophthalmopathy (not recorded which). V and J are TRBV2 and TRBJ2-7; TRBD1 matches at 8 bases. The sample consisted of peripheral blood or thyroid tissue (not recorded which). Here the CDR3 DNA reads TGTGCCAGCAGCAGGGGGCTTGGCGAGCAGTACTTC. Amino acids: CASSRGLGEQYF.